Listed here are 6 T cell receptor beta chains from one sample, sequenced in a study of shared clonotypes between healthy human individuals (dated by TCRdb to the early 2020s). Library construction relied on the immunoSEQ multiplex PCR assay. TCRdb re-hosts the immuneACCESS table, in-frame sequences only. Its copies lack some clones; in the studies checked, an unresolved V gene accounts for under half of them, and the cause for the rest is not known. For this sample the table gives 1.4 million to 1.5 million clones, of which around 97% were detected only once. The top ten hold 0.95% to 1.5% of the sample. Sequenced: naive CD4+ T cells sorted from blood. According to the study, the label for this sample's cell subset or site signals: CD45RA+ positively selected. The receptors were gathered from a young man in good health.

The chain uses TRBV7-2 and TRBJ2-2, with 10 bases that match TRBD1. Germline V gene data show CDR1 as SGHTA and CDR2 as FQGNSA. V dropped 6 bases and J dropped 1; count of bases not matched to a gene: 5. The CDR3 runs to 16 residues. CDR3 bases: TGTGCCAGCAGGAAGACAGGGGGCATGAACACCGGGGAGCTGTTTTTT. Protein product: CASRKTGGMNTGELFF.

This chain connects TRBV29-1 to TRBJ1-1, with D uncertain. Germline V lookup: CDR1 SQVTM, CDR2 ANQGSEA. With 6 bases removed from V and 6 bases from J, the gap between germline ends came to 11 bases. This CDR3 comprises 11 residues. CDR3 amino acids: CSVTVIAEAFF. Written as DNA, the CDR3 is TGCAGCGTCACCGTGATAGCTGAAGCTTTCTTT.

The rearrangement links TRBV6-1 to TRBJ2-2; D is unclear. V lost 4 bases, J lost 1 base, and 4 bases lay in between. The CDR3 sequence is 13 residues long. Germline CDR1 is MNHNS and CDR2 is SASEGT. This CDR3 reads CASSAVNTGELFF. The CDR3 DNA sequence: TGTGCCAGCAGTGCGGTGAACACCGGGGAGCTGTTTTTT.

V gene TRBV10-2 combines with J gene TRBJ2-5; D possibly corresponds to TRBD2 (6 bases). V was trimmed by 8 bases and J by 4 bases, leaving 14 bases between them. CDR1 and CDR2 from the germline V gene are WSHSY and SAAADI. CDR3 length: 13 residues. The DNA for the CDR3 is TGCGCCAGCGCGGGGAATATTGGAGAGACCCAGTACTTC. This codes for CASAGNIGETQYF.

The chain carries TRBV2 and TRBJ2-7; 7 nucleotides match TRBD1. The length of the CDR3 is 16 residues. Germline trimming cut 6 bases from V and 3 bases from J; bases unmatched to any gene: 14. CDR1 is SNHLY, CDR2 FYNNEI, per germline. This CDR3 is CASRTLTGILSYEQYF. CDR3 DNA sequence: TGTGCCAGCAGGACCTTGACAGGGATTCTGAGCTACGAGCAGTACTTC.

The genes are TRBV11-2 and TRBJ2-5; D not resolved. Germline assignment: CDR1 SGHAT and CDR2 FQNNGV. V gave up 6 bases and J gave up 5 bases, with 16 bases separating them. The length of the CDR3 is 14 residues. CDR3 sequence: CASSPAWGSETQYF. The CDR3 DNA is TGTGCCAGCAGTCCTGCTTGGGGATCCGAGACCCAGTACTTC.